Each of the 15 T cell receptor beta chains below was sequenced from the same sample in a study of T cell changes during pregnancy in multiple sclerosis. Clones were read by immunoSEQ multiplex PCR, and TCRdb kept only the in-frame ones, dropping some. The repertoire holds 55,000 to 70,000 clones, with 80% to 95% as singletons. The sample was CD4+ T cells from peripheral blood mononuclear cells, taken after pregnancy. These receptors came from a female donor with multiple sclerosis, enrolled in a pregnancy study.

The CDR3 coding sequence is TGTGCCAGCAGCTTGGGAGGGGGAAGAGGGACTGAAGCTTTCTTT. It yields the protein CASSLGGGRGTEAFF. V gene TRBV5-4 combines with J gene TRBJ1-1; the D gene is possibly TRBD1 (6 bases). The length of the CDR3 is 15 residues. Trimming left V 0 bases short and J 5 bases short, with 14 bases between. CDR1 SGHNT and CDR2 YYREEE come from the germline V gene (reference sequence).

The chain has TRBV5-1 and TRBJ1-4, with D perhaps matching TRBD1 (6 bases). The CDR3 loop spans 15 amino acids. Germline V lookup: CDR1 SGHRS, CDR2 YFSETQ. The V end was cut by 4 bases, the J end by 4 bases, with 14 bases between. This CDR3 reads CASSPGGGYNEKLFF. CDR3 sequence (DNA): TGCGCCAGCAGCCCCGGGGGGGGCTATAATGAAAAACTGTTTTTT.

The chain employs TRBV4-2 and TRBJ2-5, with TRBD2 identical over 7 bases. This CDR3 region has 15 residues. The V gene's germline CDR1 is LGHNA and CDR2 YNFKEQ. V shed 5 bases and J 4 bases; nucleotides not matched to a gene: 10. The CDR3 here is CASSIRSGEGETQYF. CDR3 nucleotide sequence: TGTGCCAGCAGCATCAGAAGCGGGGAGGGAGAGACCCAGTACTTC.

This clone was detected once. The chain employs TRBV19 and TRBJ2-1, with 7 bases identical to TRBD2. Germline CDR1 LNHDA, CDR2 SQIVND (reference sequence). The CDR3 is 15 amino acids. V gave up 5 bases and J gave up 0 bases; unmatched junction bases: 4. CDR3 coding DNA: TGTGCCAGTAGTGAGTCTAGCGGCTCCTACAATGAGCAGTTCTTC. It is translated as CASSESSGSYNEQFF.

This clone was picked up one time. The chain couples TRBV11-3 to TRBJ2-2; D might be TRBD2 (5 bases). Between the trimmed V and J ends, which lost 2 bases and 2 bases, there was a span of 12 bases. The CDR3 is 16 amino acids. Germline CDR1 SGHNT, CDR2 YENEEA. CDR3 residues: CASSLSGGHNTGELFF. The CDR3 DNA reads TGTGCCAGCAGCTTATCCGGAGGCCATAACACCGGGGAGCTGTTTTTT.

The chain uses TRBV6-5 and TRBJ2-7, with 9 bases that match TRBD1. The V and J ends lost 5 bases and 5 bases, in that order; junction bases with no gene match: 4. The CDR3 runs to 13 residues. Germline CDR1 is MNHEY and CDR2 is SVGAGI. The CDR3 here is CASSRGTGHEQYF. For the CDR3, the DNA is TGTGCCAGCAGTCGGGGGACAGGGCACGAGCAGTACTTC.

At least ten counts were recorded for this clone. CDR3 sequence (DNA): TGTGCCAGCACCCCTGGGACTTCTAGGGATGGCTACACCTTC. Its translation is CASTPGTSRDGYTF. The gene calls are TRBV7-9 and TRBJ1-2, with D possibly being TRBD1 (5 bases). The germline V gene encodes CDR1 SEHNR and CDR2 FQNEAQ (reference sequence). The CDR3 runs 14 residues. V dropped 7 bases and J dropped 6 bases, with 18 bases sitting between them. The complete variable domain, with remaining parts taken from reference TRBV7-9 and TRBJ1-2, reads DTGVSQNPRHKITKRGQNVTFRCDPISEHNRLYWYRQTLGQGPEFLTYFQNEAQLEKSRLLSDRFSAERPKGSFSTLEIQRTEQGDSAMYLCASTPGTSRDGYTFGSGTRLTVV.

The DNA of the CDR3 is TGTGCCAGCAGTCCCAGGGCCCTTAGCACTGAAGCTTTCTTT. Translation: CASSPRALSTEAFF. V usage is TRBV6-6 and J usage is TRBJ1-1, with a possible D match to TRBD1 (5 bases). The V and J ends lost 5 bases and 4 bases respectively, with 14 bases between them. CDR1 is MNHNY, CDR2 SVGAGI, per germline (reference sequence). The CDR3 has 14 residues.

This clone was observed a handful of times. This chain uses TRBV5-6 with TRBJ1-1; D not certain. The CDR3 is 13 amino acids. Looked up from germline, CDR1 is SGHDT and CDR2 is YYEEEE. V was shortened by 1 base and J by 9 bases, with 13 bases between the two germline ends. Here the CDR3 DNA reads TGTGCCAGCAGCTTGATCCCGCGGGATAAAGCTTTCTTT. Protein sequence: CASSLIPRDKAFF.

The CDR3 loop reads CASSPRGQLYEQYF. For the CDR3, the DNA is TGTGCCAGTAGTCCTCGGGGACAGCTATACGAGCAGTACTTC. V usage is TRBV19 and J usage is TRBJ2-7, with 7 nucleotides matching TRBD1. Losses at the gene ends were 5 bases for V and 4 bases for J; bases not matched to a gene: 8. Per germline, CDR1 LNHDA and CDR2 SQIVND (reference sequence). The CDR3 has 14 amino acids.

The rearrangement uses TRBV19 and TRBJ2-5; 9 positions agree with TRBD1. In germline, CDR1 is LNHDA, CDR2 SQIVND (reference sequence). There are 13 residues in the CDR3. V was pared by 8 bases and J by 4 bases, with 5 bases of the junction left unmatched. This CDR3 is CASSGTGRETQYF. CDR3 bases: TGTGCCAGTTCCGGGACAGGGAGAGAGACCCAGTACTTC.

The chain links TRBV6-1 to TRBJ1-5, with 8 bases lining up with TRBD1. This CDR3 spans 16 amino acids. CDR1 is MNHNS and CDR2 is SASEGT in the germline V gene. V shed 4 bases and J 7 bases; nucleotides not matched to a gene: 12. In nucleotides, the CDR3 is TGTGCCAGCAGTGCCGAATGGACAGGGCTTGGGCAGCCCCAGCATTTT. It translates to CASSAEWTGLGQPQHF.

The V and J genes are TRBV4-2 and TRBJ1-2; tentative D call: TRBD1 (5 bases). Germline CDR1 is LGHNA and CDR2 is YNFKEQ. CDR3 length: 15 residues. Deletions cut 0 bases from V and 8 bases from J, with 16 bases between. The CDR3 coding sequence is TGTGCCAGCAGCCAAGATGCCAGGGCCCGTGGGGGCTACACCTTC. Translation: CASSQDARARGGYTF.

Remarks on this clone: An end of the junction differs from the germline gene, which may be a read error. This rearrangement joins TRBV28 to TRBJ1-2, with D maybe TRBD1 (5 bases). The CDR3 runs to 12 residues. Per the germline V gene, CDR1 is MDHEN and CDR2 is SYDVKM. The CDR3 region is CASSSPTGLAYF. In DNA, the CDR3 is TGTGCCAGCAGCTCACCCACGGGACTTGCCTACTTC.

This chain links TRBV5-1 with TRBJ1-1; 7 bases fit TRBD1. The trim removed 4 bases at V and 0 bases at J, leaving 3 bases unmatched. CDR3 length: 14 residues. From germline, CDR1 is SGHRS and CDR2 YFSETQ. As DNA, the CDR3 is TGCGCCAGCAGCATCGGGACAGTGAACACTGAAGCTTTCTTT. Translated, it gives CASSIGTVNTEAFF.